The next 18 T cell receptor beta chains were all read from a single sample in a study of tumor-infiltrating lymphocytes in primary liver carcinoma. For each extraction, RNA and DNA were obtained together from 20-30 mg of unsorted bulk tissue. The template, roughly 0.45 ug total RNA, yielded TCR beta cDNA made with a constant-region primer. Slightly modified ARM-PCR served as the procedure for the TCR beta libraries. These libraries came from three rounds of nested multiplex PCR. A C-beta reverse primer and TRBV1-TRBV30 forward primers served in each of the first two PCR rounds, at 9 to 11 cycles apiece. TCRdb recomputed calls from the multiplex PCR reads with MiXCR, one row per CDR3 protein. Altogether 70,000 to 85,000 distinct CDR3 sequences are present, 60% to 80% being singletons, with the ten largest covering roughly 13%. Specimen: liver tumor tissue from sampling region 4. Described subset: tumor region T4, right-lateral pole. These receptors all come from a woman aged 55-70 years with primary liver carcinoma and hepatitis B virus infection.

The chain recombines TRBV11-3 with TRBJ2-1; possibly TRBD1 for D (5 bases). This CDR3 comprises 15 residues. From germline, CDR1 is SGHNT and CDR2 YENEEA. Trimming stripped 7 bases from V and 5 bases from J, with 18 bases between. CDR3 in DNA: TGTGCCAGCAACCCTCAGGGTAGTGTGAACAATGAGCAGTTCTTC. It yields the protein CASNPQGSVNNEQFF.

The chain is built from TRBV4-2 and TRBJ2-1, with TRBD1 as a possible D gene (5 bases). V was pared by 4 bases and J by 3 bases, with 13 bases between. The CDR3 sequence is 15 residues long. Germline lookup yields CDR1 LGHNA and CDR2 YNFKEQ. The CDR3 DNA reads as TGTGCCAGCAGCCTCCCGACAGTGGACTACAATGAGCAGTTCTTC. This sequence encodes CASSLPTVDYNEQFF.

In regard to this clonotype: Sequence at one end of the junction differs from germline and may be a read error. The chain combines TRBV11-1 with TRBJ2-3; the D gene is possibly TRBD2 (6 bases). CDR1 and CDR2 (germline): SGHAT, FQDESV (reference sequence). There are 14 residues in the CDR3. The CDR3 coding sequence is TGTGCCAGTAGCTTAAGGCAACGTACGGGAGAGTCTTACTTT. The encoded protein is CASSLRQRTGESYF. Full variable domain (outside the CDR3, taken from reference TRBV11-1 and TRBJ2-3): EAEVAQSPRYKITEKSQAVAFWCDPISGHATLYWYRQILGQGPELLVQFQDESVVDDSQLPKDRFSAERLKGVDSTLKIQPAELGDSAMYLCASSLRQRTGESYFGPGTRLTVL.

This clonotype was seen just once. In this CDR3 the conserved last residue, phenylalanine or tryptophan, is missing, so a read error is likely. The DNA is omitted, as the CDR3 cannot be located on it reliably, and the CDR3 follows TCRdb's listing. J is TRBJ2-2 and V is TRBV29-1. The CDR3 is 14 residues long, counting both termini. Germline V gene sequence: CDR1 SQVTM, CDR2 ANQGSEA. The CDR3 sequence is CSVVASLNTGELYY.

In this sample, this clonotype turned up a few times. A read error is possible here, since a much larger clone lies one base away. This chain joins TRBV7-9 and TRBJ1-1; D uncertain. The CDR3 has 16 residues. The germline CDR1 and CDR2 sequences are SEHNR and FQNEAQ (reference sequence). The CDR3: CASSFPPGSLNTGAFF. CDR3 sequence (DNA): TGTGCCAGCAGCTTCCCCCCGGGATCCTTGAACACTGGAGCTTTCTTT.

The V and J genes are TRBV7-9 and TRBJ1-2, with 7 bases aligning to TRBD1. In germline, CDR1 is SEHNR, CDR2 FQNEAQ (reference sequence). V was clipped by 2 bases and J by 6 bases; unmatched bases: 9. The CDR3 covers 15 residues. The CDR3 spells CASSLSTTGKDGYTF. CDR3 in DNA: TGTGCCAGCAGCTTATCCACGACAGGGAAGGATGGCTACACCTTC.

This clonotype was recorded at least ten times. The chain is built from TRBV6-1 and TRBJ2-3; no clear D. CDR3 length: 15 residues. Trimming pared 2 bases from V and 0 bases from J, leaving 9 bases between. Germline V lookup: CDR1 MNHNS, CDR2 SASEGT. CDR3 region: CASSEYYSSTDTQYF. CDR3 coding DNA: TGTGCCAGCAGTGAATACTACAGCAGCACAGATACGCAGTATTTT.

V gene TRBV6-1 combines with J gene TRBJ1-5; D gene uncertain. This CDR3 is 15 amino acids long. V lost 5 bases and J lost 7, with 18 bases in between. Per the germline V gene, CDR1 is MNHNS and CDR2 is SASEGT. The CDR3 DNA follows: TGTGCCAGCAGTCACTGCGAGGGAAGATACCAGCCCCAGCATTTT. Protein: CASSHCEGRYQPQHF.

The rearrangement uses TRBV11-2 and TRBJ2-1, with no clear D. There are 11 residues in the CDR3. Germline V CDR1 and CDR2: SGHAT, FQNNGV. Here the CDR3 reads CVNSSALMPFF. DNA for the CDR3: TGTGTCAACAGCTCGGCTTTGATGCCGTTCTTC.

The V gene is TRBV28, the J gene TRBJ1-2; TRBD1 is a possible D gene (5 bases). Germline loops: CDR1 MDHEN, CDR2 SYDVKM. This CDR3 is 16 amino acids long. V lost 5 bases and J 11 bases, leaving 27 bases between the germline ends. The CDR3 here is CASSPAQGGRGYSYTF. The CDR3 DNA follows: TGTGCCAGCAGTCCGGCGCAGGGAGGGCGGGGCTATAGTTACACCTTC.

About this clonotype itself: One end of the junction fails to match germline, which may point to a read error. The chain is built from TRBV4-2 and TRBJ2-3; 9 positions match TRBD1. This CDR3 comprises 16 residues. Looked up from germline, CDR1 is LGHNA and CDR2 is YNFKEQ. As DNA, the CDR3 is TGTGCCAGCAGCCAATATCCGGGACAGGGCACAGATATGCAGTATTTT. The encoded protein is CASSQYPGQGTDMQYF.

A remark on this clonotype: An end of the junction differs from the germline gene, which may be a read error. The chain combines TRBV12-3 or TRBV12-4 with TRBJ1-2, with 8 bases that match TRBD1. The CDR3 runs to 14 residues. The CDR3 nucleotides read TGTGCCAGCAATCCTCCCCGGACAGGGCTCGGCTGCACCTTC. It encodes CASNPPRTGLGCTF.

This clonotype was recorded many times. The chain carries TRBV20-1 and TRBJ2-4, with 8 bases that match TRBD2. The germline V gene encodes CDR1 DFQATT and CDR2 SNEGSKA (reference sequence). V lost 5 bases and J lost 4; bases outside the gene matches: 7. There are 14 residues in the CDR3. CDR3 in amino acids: CSARTSLGKNIQYF. DNA for the CDR3: TGCAGTGCTCGGACTAGCTTGGGGAAAAACATTCAGTACTTC.

Comments on this clonotype: No conserved phenylalanine or tryptophan is present at the end of the CDR3, so a read error is the likely explanation. This CDR3 reads CASSQRGNSYEQYL. The CDR3 DNA is TGTGCCAGCAGCCAGCGGGGGAACTCCTACGAGCAGTACCTC. The chain links TRBV4-2 to TRBJ2-7, with 7 bases lining up with TRBD2. V was pared by 3 bases and J by 0 bases, with 2 bases of the junction left unmatched. Germline V gives CDR1 LGHNA, CDR2 YNFKEQ. The CDR3 totals 14 residues.

As to this clonotype: The junction departs from the called germline gene at one end, perhaps through a read error. The genes are TRBV24-1 and TRBJ2-1; 11 bases are shared with TRBD2. This CDR3 has 18 amino acids. Per the germline V gene, CDR1 is KGHDR and CDR2 is SFDVKD. The CDR3 DNA follows: TGTGCCATCAGTGATCCAACCGGGACTAGCGGTCCTTACAATGAGCAGTTCTTC. Its protein product is CAISDPTGTSGPYNEQFF.

With respect to this clonotype: A clone one base away is much larger, so this may be a read error. J is TRBJ2-1 and V is TRBV10-3; 8 bases are shared with TRBD1. The CDR3 is 17 residues long. Germline values: CDR1 ENHRY, CDR2 SYGVKD. CDR3 protein: CVISDHPGTGEENEQFF. The CDR3, as DNA: TGTGTCATCAGTGATCACCCCGGGACAGGAGAAGAGAATGAGCAGTTCTTC.

Concerning this clonotype itself: In this CDR3 the conserved last residue, phenylalanine or tryptophan, is missing, so a read error is likely. The chain has TRBV10-2 and TRBJ2-4, with D tentatively TRBD1 (5 bases). The germline V gene encodes CDR1 WSHSY and CDR2 SAAADI. CDR3 size: 14 residues. The DNA of the CDR3 is TGCGCCAGCCGTGAGTCAAGGGGATGGGACATTCAGTACCTC. It encodes CASRESRGWDIQYL.

The genes are TRBV12-3 or TRBV12-4 and TRBJ2-6; 12 nucleotides match TRBD1. The CDR3 totals 19 residues. V dropped 5 bases and J dropped 5; count of bases not matched to a gene: 13. The CDR3, as DNA: TGTGCCAGCAGTCCCGGGACAGGGGGCGTCTTTTCTAGGGCCAACGTCCTGACTTTC. Residues: CASSPGTGGVFSRANVLTF.